A selection of T cell receptor beta chains follows, all from one sample in a study of OX40 agonist ivuxolimab in advanced cancers. Measured with immunoSEQ multiplex PCR; TCRdb has only the in-frame clones, and not every one. Here the sample spans about 83,000 clones, around 80% being singletons. Sequenced material: CD4+ or CD8+ T cells sorted from blood, taken in a trial of the OX40 agonist ivuxolimab. The receptors stem from an adult with an advanced solid tumor such as melanoma, head and neck, liver or kidney cancer. The CDR3 runs from the conserved cysteine through the conserved F or W. D genes are given only for firm matches. Clone size is shown for a subset of rows, as once, few, many or a class of expanded clone.

d_gene: NA
j_gene: TRBJ2-7
abundance: NA
v_gene: TRBV7-8
CDR3nt: TGTGCCAGCAGCTTAGTCATGGGACTCTCCTACGAGCAGTACTTC
CDR3aa: CASSLVMGLSYEQYF

d_gene: NA
j_gene: TRBJ1-3
abundance: NA
v_gene: TRBV13
CDR3nt: TGTGCCAGCAGCCAAGGGACCGTCGGAAACACCATATATTTT
CDR3aa: CASSQGTVGNTIYF

d_gene: TRBD1
j_gene: TRBJ1-1
abundance: few
v_gene: TRBV13
CDR3nt: TGTGCCAGCAGCTCCAGGGGGCGACGGACTGAAGCTTTCTTT
CDR3aa: CASSSRGRRTEAFF

d_gene: NA
j_gene: TRBJ1-4
abundance: few
v_gene: TRBV28
CDR3nt: TGTGCCAGCAGTATGACAGGCAGTAATGAAAAACTGTTTTTT
CDR3aa: CASSMTGSNEKLFF

d_gene: NA
j_gene: TRBJ1-5
abundance: NA
v_gene: TRBV6-6
CDR3nt: TGTGCCAGCAGTTACTCCAGGGGAGGAGGCAATCAGCCCCAGCATTTT
CDR3aa: CASSYSRGGGNQPQHF

d_gene: NA
j_gene: TRBJ2-7
abundance: once
v_gene: TRBV29-1
CDR3nt: TGCAGCGTTGGGGGGTTAACTGGGGGTAATTTGTTCGAGCAGTACTTC
CDR3aa: CSVGGLTGGNLFEQYF

d_gene: NA
j_gene: TRBJ1-6
abundance: NA
v_gene: TRBV9
CDR3nt: TGTGCCAGCAGCGTAGAGGGTTTGTGGAATTCACCCCTCCACTTT
CDR3aa: CASSVEGLWNSPLHF

d_gene: NA
j_gene: TRBJ1-3
abundance: NA
v_gene: TRBV6-6
CDR3nt: TGTGCCAGCAGAGAACAGGGCTCTGGAAACACCATATATTTT
CDR3aa: CASREQGSGNTIYF

d_gene: NA
j_gene: TRBJ2-1
abundance: NA
v_gene: TRBV10-2
CDR3nt: TGCGCCAGCAGTGAGTCCGGCAGCTACAATGAGCAGTTCTTC
CDR3aa: CASSESGSYNEQFF

d_gene: NA
j_gene: TRBJ1-3
abundance: NA
v_gene: TRBV15
CDR3nt: TGTGCCACCAGCAGAGATACGGGGGCTGGAAACACCATATATTTT
CDR3aa: CATSRDTGAGNTIYF

d_gene: TRBD2
j_gene: TRBJ2-1
abundance: NA
v_gene: TRBV4-2
CDR3nt: TGTGCCAGCAGCCAAGACCTAGCGGGGGGGAGCTCCTACAATGAGCAGTTCTTC
CDR3aa: CASSQDLAGGSSYNEQFF

d_gene: NA
j_gene: TRBJ2-3
abundance: NA
v_gene: TRBV30
CDR3nt: TGTGCCTGGAGCACCCGGAGGGCATTAAAGTCAGATACGCAGTATTTT
CDR3aa: CAWSTRRALKSDTQYF

d_gene: NA
j_gene: TRBJ2-5
abundance: NA
v_gene: TRBV27
CDR3nt: TGTGCCAGCAGTCCTTCGTACCAAGAGACCCAGTACTTC
CDR3aa: CASSPSYQETQYF

d_gene: TRBD2
j_gene: TRBJ2-5
abundance: NA
v_gene: TRBV5-4
CDR3nt: TGTGCCAGCAGCTCATGGGGCCTAGCGGGGGGAATACAAGAGACCCAGTACTTC
CDR3aa: CASSSWGLAGGIQETQYF

d_gene: NA
j_gene: TRBJ2-5
abundance: NA
v_gene: TRBV7-6
CDR3nt: TGTGCCAGCAGCTTAGCGCTCCACCTAGCAGAGACCCAGTACTTC
CDR3aa: CASSLALHLAETQYF

d_gene: NA
j_gene: TRBJ2-5
abundance: NA
v_gene: TRBV11-2
CDR3nt: TGTGCCAGCAGCCCCGATCAGGGTCAAGAGACCCAGTACTTC
CDR3aa: CASSPDQGQETQYF

d_gene: TRBD1
j_gene: TRBJ1-5
abundance: NA
v_gene: TRBV4-2
CDR3nt: TGTGCCAGCAGCCGAAACAGGGGACGAAATCAGCCCCAGCATTTT
CDR3aa: CASSRNRGRNQPQHF

d_gene: NA
j_gene: TRBJ1-1
abundance: few
v_gene: TRBV7-3
CDR3nt: TGTGCCAGCAGCTTATATGGGAACACTGAAGCTTTCTTT
CDR3aa: CASSLYGNTEAFF

d_gene: TRBD1
j_gene: TRBJ1-6
abundance: once
v_gene: TRBV5-1
CDR3nt: TGCGCCAGCAGCACAGGGACAGGGGAAAGCTCCTATAATTCACCCCTCCACTTT
CDR3aa: CASSTGTGESSYNSPLHF

d_gene: NA
j_gene: TRBJ2-7
abundance: NA
v_gene: TRBV10-2
CDR3nt: TGCGCCAGCAACACAGGGTCCTACGAGCAGTACTTC
CDR3aa: CASNTGSYEQYF

d_gene: TRBD1
j_gene: TRBJ1-1
abundance: NA
v_gene: TRBV5-1
CDR3nt: TGCGCCAGCAGCTCCCGGACAGGCGAAGCTTTCTTT
CDR3aa: CASSSRTGEAFF

d_gene: NA
j_gene: TRBJ1-1
abundance: NA
v_gene: TRBV5-6
CDR3nt: TGTGCCAGCAGCTTGTTGCAGGGAGGGTGGAAAGCTTTCTTT
CDR3aa: CASSLLQGGWKAFF

d_gene: TRBD1
j_gene: TRBJ2-5
abundance: NA
v_gene: TRBV29-1
CDR3nt: TGCAGCGTTGGGACAGGACAAGAGACCCAGTACTTC
CDR3aa: CSVGTGQETQYF

d_gene: TRBD2
j_gene: TRBJ2-1
abundance: NA
v_gene: TRBV9
CDR3nt: TGTGCCAGCAGCGTAGGTCAGGGAGGGGATGAGCAGTTCTTC
CDR3aa: CASSVGQGGDEQFF

d_gene: NA
j_gene: TRBJ2-2
abundance: NA
v_gene: TRBV30
CDR3nt: TGTGCCTGGAGCCAACGGGTTACCGGGGAGCTGTTTTTT
CDR3aa: CAWSQRVTGELFF

d_gene: TRBD1
j_gene: TRBJ2-7
abundance: NA
v_gene: TRBV6-6
CDR3nt: TGTGCCAGCAGGGGACAGGGACAAATTTCCTACGAGCAGTACTTC
CDR3aa: CASRGQGQISYEQYF

d_gene: NA
j_gene: TRBJ2-7
abundance: NA
v_gene: TRBV28
CDR3nt: TGTGCCAGCAGTGACCCGGCAGGAGGGCACTCCTACGAGCAGTACTTC
CDR3aa: CASSDPAGGHSYEQYF

d_gene: TRBD2
j_gene: TRBJ2-2
abundance: NA
v_gene: TRBV27
CDR3nt: TGTGCCAGCAGTGGGTCAGCGGGGGTTAACACCGGGGAGCTGTTTTTT
CDR3aa: CASSGSAGVNTGELFF

d_gene: NA
j_gene: TRBJ1-2
abundance: NA
v_gene: TRBV28
CDR3nt: TGTGCCAGCAGTTTATCAGGGCTCAAGGGCTACACCTTC
CDR3aa: CASSLSGLKGYTF

d_gene: NA
j_gene: TRBJ2-5
abundance: NA
v_gene: TRBV11-2
CDR3nt: TGTGCCAGCAGCTTAGGTGTGACCCAGTACTTC
CDR3aa: CASSLGVTQYF

d_gene: TRBD1
j_gene: TRBJ2-2
abundance: few
v_gene: TRBV5-1
CDR3nt: TGCGCCAGCAGCTTGGTCCCAGGGGGAGCCGGGGAGCTGTTTTTT
CDR3aa: CASSLVPGGAGELFF

d_gene: NA
j_gene: TRBJ2-2
abundance: once
v_gene: TRBV4-3
CDR3nt: TGCGCCAGCAGCCAAGCTTTTCCGAACACCGGGGAGCTGTTTTTT
CDR3aa: CASSQAFPNTGELFF

d_gene: NA
j_gene: TRBJ1-5
abundance: NA
v_gene: TRBV29-1
CDR3nt: TGCAGCGTTGAAGAGTTGAATGGACAGCCCCAGCATTTT
CDR3aa: CSVEELNGQPQHF

d_gene: NA
j_gene: TRBJ2-1
abundance: NA
v_gene: TRBV7-2
CDR3nt: TGTGCCAGCAGCTCCCGGAGTGCGGTTTACAATGAGCAGTTCTTC
CDR3aa: CASSSRSAVYNEQFF

d_gene: NA
j_gene: TRBJ2-1
abundance: NA
v_gene: TRBV15
CDR3nt: TGTGCCACCAGCAGAGAGAGGAATGAGCAGTTCTTC
CDR3aa: CATSRERNEQFF

d_gene: TRBD1
j_gene: TRBJ2-1
abundance: NA
v_gene: TRBV5-1
CDR3nt: TGCGCCAGCAGCTTACCACGACCGGGACAGGGGTTAGATGAGCAGTTCTTC
CDR3aa: CASSLPRPGQGLDEQFF

d_gene: NA
j_gene: TRBJ1-1
abundance: once
v_gene: TRBV28
CDR3nt: TGTGCCAGCAGTATCCAGACAGGAGGTCGTTCTGAAGCTTTCTTT
CDR3aa: CASSIQTGGRSEAFF

d_gene: NA
j_gene: TRBJ2-1
abundance: NA
v_gene: TRBV5-1
CDR3nt: TGCGCCAGCAGCTTGCTGGCGGGGGCTTACAATGAGCAGTTCTTC
CDR3aa: CASSLLAGAYNEQFF

d_gene: NA
j_gene: TRBJ2-2
abundance: few
v_gene: TRBV7-3
CDR3nt: TGTGCCAGCAGCTCGATACCGGACACCGGGGAGCTGTTTTTT
CDR3aa: CASSSIPDTGELFF

d_gene: TRBD1
j_gene: TRBJ1-3
abundance: once
v_gene: TRBV6-6
CDR3nt: TGTGCCAGCAGGCGATCCGGGACAGGGGCTGGAAACACCATATATTTT
CDR3aa: CASRRSGTGAGNTIYF

d_gene: NA
j_gene: TRBJ1-1
abundance: NA
v_gene: TRBV9
CDR3nt: TGTGCCAGCAGCCCTCAACCGGGCCGGGACACTGAAGCTTTCTTT
CDR3aa: CASSPQPGRDTEAFF

d_gene: NA
j_gene: TRBJ1-1
abundance: NA
v_gene: TRBV2
CDR3nt: TGTGCCAGCAGTGAGAACCTCGGGACCCTCGGGGAAGCTTTCTTT
CDR3aa: CASSENLGTLGEAFF

d_gene: NA
j_gene: TRBJ2-3
abundance: NA
v_gene: TRBV18
CDR3nt: TGTGCCAGCTCACCTGGCACCTCAGATACGCAGTATTTT
CDR3aa: CASSPGTSDTQYF

d_gene: NA
j_gene: TRBJ1-3
abundance: NA
v_gene: TRBV9
CDR3nt: TGTGCCAGCAGTGCGTCTCCCGCCCCCGCGGGAAACACCATATATTTT
CDR3aa: CASSASPAPAGNTIYF

d_gene: TRBD1
j_gene: TRBJ2-3
abundance: NA
v_gene: TRBV6-5
CDR3nt: TGTGCCAGCAGTTACGACGGCAGGGGGGATACGCAGTATTTT
CDR3aa: CASSYDGRGDTQYF

d_gene: TRBD1
j_gene: TRBJ2-7
abundance: NA
v_gene: TRBV9
CDR3nt: TGTGCCAGCAGCGTAGAGGGACAGGGGTCTTACGAGCAGTACTTC
CDR3aa: CASSVEGQGSYEQYF

d_gene: TRBD1
j_gene: TRBJ1-1
abundance: NA
v_gene: TRBV10-1
CDR3nt: TGCGCCAGCAGTTTCGGACAGGGCACTGAAGCTTTCTTT
CDR3aa: CASSFGQGTEAFF

d_gene: NA
j_gene: TRBJ2-2
abundance: NA
v_gene: TRBV5-1
CDR3nt: TGCGCCAGCAGCCCTCCGACAGGGAAGTTCCAGCGGGGGATCACCGGGGAGCTGTTTTTT
CDR3aa: CASSPPTGKFQRGITGELFF

d_gene: NA
j_gene: TRBJ2-3
abundance: NA
v_gene: TRBV10-3
CDR3nt: TGTGCCATCAGTGAGGCCGCCGGGCGCGTATCTAGCACAGATACGCAGTATTTT
CDR3aa: CAISEAAGRVSSTDTQYF

d_gene: TRBD1
j_gene: TRBJ1-5
abundance: NA
v_gene: TRBV6-1
CDR3nt: TGTGCCAGCACCTCAGGGGTCAGGGGGGGTCAGCCCCAGCATTTT
CDR3aa: CASTSGVRGGQPQHF

d_gene: TRBD2
j_gene: TRBJ2-3
abundance: NA
v_gene: TRBV19
CDR3nt: TGTGCCAGTTCACTAGCGGGGACAGATACGCAGTATTTT
CDR3aa: CASSLAGTDTQYF

d_gene: TRBD2
j_gene: TRBJ2-5
abundance: once
v_gene: TRBV6-1
CDR3nt: TGTGCCAGCAGTGTAGCGGGGAGGCGAATCCAAGAGACCCAGTACTTC
CDR3aa: CASSVAGRRIQETQYF

d_gene: TRBD2
j_gene: TRBJ2-1
abundance: NA
v_gene: TRBV7-7
CDR3nt: TGTGCTAGCAGCACGAAGCCGGGACTAGCGGGGGTCCTGTTCTTC
CDR3aa: CASSTKPGLAGVLFF

d_gene: NA
j_gene: TRBJ2-5
abundance: once
v_gene: TRBV5-1
CDR3nt: TGCGCCAGCAGCCCCCAAGGGGCTAGGGCGCGAGAGACCCAGTACTTC
CDR3aa: CASSPQGARARETQYF

d_gene: NA
j_gene: TRBJ2-2
abundance: NA
v_gene: TRBV29-1
CDR3nt: TGCAGCGTTGAGGGCAGAAACACCGGGGAGCTGTTTTTT
CDR3aa: CSVEGRNTGELFF

d_gene: NA
j_gene: TRBJ1-5
abundance: NA
v_gene: TRBV10-3
CDR3nt: TGTGCCATCAGTGAGGCAGCGGGGAAAAATCAGCCCCAGCATTTT
CDR3aa: CAISEAAGKNQPQHF